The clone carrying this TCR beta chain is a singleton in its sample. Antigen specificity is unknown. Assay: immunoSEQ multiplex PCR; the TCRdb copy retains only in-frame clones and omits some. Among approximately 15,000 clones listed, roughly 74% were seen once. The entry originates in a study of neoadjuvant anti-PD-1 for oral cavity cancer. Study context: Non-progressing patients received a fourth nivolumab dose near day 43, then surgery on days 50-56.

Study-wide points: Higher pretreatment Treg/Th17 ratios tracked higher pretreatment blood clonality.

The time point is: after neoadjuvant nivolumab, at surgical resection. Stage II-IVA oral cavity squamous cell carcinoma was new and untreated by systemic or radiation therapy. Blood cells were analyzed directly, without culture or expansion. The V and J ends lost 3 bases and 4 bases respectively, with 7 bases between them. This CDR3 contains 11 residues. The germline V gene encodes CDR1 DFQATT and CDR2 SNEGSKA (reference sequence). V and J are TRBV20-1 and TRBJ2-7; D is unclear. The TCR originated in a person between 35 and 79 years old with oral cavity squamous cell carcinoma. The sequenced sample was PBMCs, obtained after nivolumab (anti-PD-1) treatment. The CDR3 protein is CSASARYEQYF. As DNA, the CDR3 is TGCAGTGCTAGCGCTCGATACGAGCAGTACTTC.